This T cell receptor beta chain appears in the sequencing data of a study of cytomegalovirus exposure and HLA in healthy donors (dated by TCRdb to 2015 to 2018). Study-wide context: According to an earlier analysis of a few hundred of the donors, some 180 million T cells yielded 117 million unique TCR beta sequences and 276 Gb of sequence data. Among roughly 400 genotyped donors of the cohort, an average of approximately 250,000 unique TCR beta nucleotide sequences were sequenced per donor, roughly 18% of them non-productive. The study aimed to test whether cataloging public T cell receptors could reveal signatures of past pathogen exposure. In a later analysis, previously published TCR beta repertoires from 600 to 850 donors were re-analyzed and high-resolution HLA genotyping was added so that TCR occurrence patterns could be studied. Using immunosequencing, the study profiled T cell repertoires from some 670 subjects and related those repertoires to cytomegalovirus serostatus. The number of donors typed differed by locus, with 629-630 for A, B, C, DRB1 and DQB1, 522 for DQA1, 600 to 610 for DPA1, and around 430 for DPB1. Donor age, sex, ethnicity and CMV serostatus were collected together with the repertoire data. Rather than drawing on any new phenotypic data, the later analysis identified candidate immune exposures from TCR beta sequences and the way those sequences occurred across donors. An earlier analysis of some 600 of the donors applied high-throughput TCR beta sequencing to assess whether each TCR beta V gene segment acted as functional or pseudogenic. Genome-wide SNP genotypes for about three fifths of the roughly 700 donors were used in a later genetic analysis, which treated that subset as a discovery cohort. The study combined high-throughput TCR immunosequencing, statistical association of individual TCRs with disease status, and machine learning to predict cytomegalovirus infection status. Of the 300 to 400 genotyped donors, around 81% fell in the genetic ancestry cluster associated with self-reported Caucasian donors. All discovery cohort repertoires had been generated using a single sequencing platform. Roughly 300 gigabases of sequencing data and around 80 million unique TCR sequences made up an early release that covered approximately 620 HLA-typed donors. HLA typing included class I and class II loci at four-digit resolution. In addition to the first cohort of 500 to 850 subjects, a separate validation cohort of 100 to 150 different subjects was used. Because of strong linkage in the cohort, roughly five DR-DQ haplotypes were treated as single units for association and clustering. Points the paper makes about the study in general: Sequencing depth was assumed to be roughly uniform across donors in the presence/absence analyses, though that assumption may not hold. Roughly 15 rarely observed V segments, including chromosome 9 orphons, were excluded from the earlier analysis of approximately 500 of the donors because counts were too low. In a later analysis, several top co-occurrence clusters were reported to appear linked to parvovirus B19, influenza, CMV and Epstein-Barr virus. A few of the identified cytomegalovirus-associated TCR beta chains were confirmed in vitro to be specific for cytomegalovirus antigens. In a later analysis, HLA-associated TCR beta chains showed more clonal expansion and lower generation probabilities than non-associated chains that were equally common. A later analysis associated 15,000 to 20,000 TCR beta sequences with specific HLA alleles at a false discovery rate of 0.05. In both the original and validation cohorts, the classifier was reported to diagnose cytomegalovirus status with high specificity and sensitivity. Most TCR sequences were seen in very few donors, while some public TCRs were found in many individuals. When HLA alleles, especially DR and DQ, strongly co-occurred, TCR associations were difficult to assign to individual alleles. HLA typing was unavailable for some donors at each locus, so association tests used only the typed subset. A total of fewer than 200 TCR beta chains were listed by the study as associated with cytomegalovirus. The sequencing pipeline was judged likely to have produced a cluster of highly shared sequence variants as a technical artifact. V-gene and J-gene trimming of TCR beta chains was associated with a missense DCLRE1C variant in a later genetic analysis, and the association was replicated in an independent cohort. In a later genetic analysis, fewer N-insertions in productive TCRs were reported among donors in an Asian-associated ancestry cluster than the approximately 670-donor mean. A further reported finding was that TCR beta sequences accurately predicted the HLA-A and HLA-B alleles for most subjects in the first cohort. The authors suggested that the approach could potentially be extended to other disease states and immunological phenotypes. According to a later analysis, TCR association rates differed among HLA loci, with DRB1 alleles showing the most associated TCRs and HLA-C alleles showing the fewest. Because the 87-base-pair reads could not distinguish some IMGT-functional V segments, including TRBV6-2 and TRBV6-3, those segments were excluded. In a later analysis, most CMV-associated TCR beta chains were found to appear HLA-restricted, with HLA associations seemingly driven largely by CMV exposure. An earlier analysis of 450 to 750 of the donors showed that most TCR beta V segments appeared in productive rearrangements either about 90% or about 30% of the time, which broadly matched IMGT annotations. The cohort was sequenced for TCR beta chains only, and without alpha or paired-chain data the features that could be detected were limited. CMV serostatus was the only immune exposure information available for the cohort. Correlated functional status among segregating V segments might be attributable to linkage disequilibrium, but an unknown experimental factor could not be ruled out.

To note about this clone: There is no known antigen for this receptor. Nothing much larger sits one base from this clone, and base qualities are not available.

The cohort consisted of 650 to 700 healthy bone marrow donors. At the time of sampling, every cohort member was nominally healthy, though immune exposures that went unrecorded were likely present. The donor was CMV seronegative and was included in the group of a few hundred seronegative cohort members. A peripheral blood sample was provided by each donor, and peripheral blood mononuclear cells were used for TCR beta sequencing. The Qiagen DNeasy Blood Extraction Kit was used to extract genomic DNA from the blood cell samples. Receptor amplification or capture employed the immunoSEQ multiplex PCR assay. For the multiplex PCR, a mixture combining 60 forward primers for TCR Vbeta segments and 13 reverse primers for TCR Jbeta segments was used. Amplification of the CDR3 region of rearranged TCR beta genes was performed with a multiplex PCR assay on genomic DNA. On the Illumina HiSeq System, the amplified TCR beta libraries were sequenced as 87-base-pair reads. From the authors' description of their analysis: In a later analysis, approximately 74 million unique TCR beta chains were counted across the roughly 610 repertoires, and roughly 10 million of these chains were shared by at least two donors. To remove PCR and sequencing errors, raw reads were error-corrected and collapsed into unique sequences using a nearest-neighbor algorithm that merged closely related sequences. CDR3 sequences were aligned to IMGT reference sequences to assign V, D and J gene segments. For a sequence to be retained, a match of at least six nucleotides to both a V gene segment and a J gene segment was required. A rearrangement was called productive if the CDR3 had no stop codons and remained in frame with V and J, and every other rearrangement was called non-productive. Following IMGT convention, CDR3 was defined as the stretch from the second conserved V-encoded cysteine to the conserved J-encoded phenylalanine. In an earlier analysis of just under 600 of the donors, sequences lacking an unambiguous match to a single V gene segment were excluded. In an earlier analysis of around 590 of the donors, a V segment was called functional when productive rearrangements were above 56.7%, and segregating when the standard deviation between donors exceeded 5%. To diagnose cytomegalovirus status from the catalog of TCR beta chain sequences, a statistical classification framework was built. A later analysis assigned V and J genes by comparing TCR nucleotide sequences with IMGT/GENE-DB human TR gene sequences. A later analysis assigned CDR3 sequences and most-parsimonious VDJ recombination scenarios with the TCRdist pipeline. A later analysis defined each TCR beta chain by its CDR3 amino acid sequence plus V-gene family, and excluded reads lacking a unique V-gene family. A later analysis removed 500 to 600 highly shared, low-generation-probability nucleotide sequences to deal with suspected cross-contamination and a sequencing artifact. In a later analysis, a clonal expansion index for each public chain was calculated from normalized within-repertoire ranks of inferred template counts. A later analysis computed generation probabilities with a VDJ recombination model fitted to out-of-frame rearrangements, and checked the results against IGoR. In a later analysis, hypergeometric tests were used to score TCR-TCR, TCR-HLA and TCR-CMV co-occurrence, with a repertoire-size bias correction applied to TCR pairs. In a later analysis, false discovery rates were estimated by permuting HLA or CMV assignments 20 times. A later analysis grouped co-occurring TCRs with DBSCAN, adding TCRdist sequence similarity when clustering within HLA-allele-positive subsets. Co-occurrence clustering excluded repertoires with fewer than 30,000 or more than 120,000 public chains, plus five with anomalous nucleotide sharing. As stored in TCRdb, this immuneACCESS dataset retains in-frame rearrangements with V and J assigned. A fraction of the clones does not appear; measured against another copy, unresolved V genes explain less than half of the discrepancy, and the remainder lacks a known reason. For V, J and clone size, that table is used; D and trimming come from the DNA. Across this sample there are around 85,000 clones, with about four fifths seen only once. The top ten constitute about 7.9% of the sample.

Via the germline V gene, CDR1 is SGDLS and CDR2 YYNGEE. The CDR3 numbers 15 residues from cysteine through phenylalanine. Just the 45-base CDR3 DNA is kept, in frame starting at base 1. V loses 0 bases, J loses 9 bases, and the germline ends lie 16 bases apart. This TCR derives from a man under 40 in good health and CMV-seronegative. The V and J genes are TRBV9 and TRBJ1-3, and the D gene may be TRBD1, 6 bases matching. Sequencing used PBMCs. The DNA reads as follows: TGTGCCAGCAGCGTAGGTCAGGGGACACTTGGCACCATATATTTT. Its coded protein is CASSVGQGTLGTIYF.